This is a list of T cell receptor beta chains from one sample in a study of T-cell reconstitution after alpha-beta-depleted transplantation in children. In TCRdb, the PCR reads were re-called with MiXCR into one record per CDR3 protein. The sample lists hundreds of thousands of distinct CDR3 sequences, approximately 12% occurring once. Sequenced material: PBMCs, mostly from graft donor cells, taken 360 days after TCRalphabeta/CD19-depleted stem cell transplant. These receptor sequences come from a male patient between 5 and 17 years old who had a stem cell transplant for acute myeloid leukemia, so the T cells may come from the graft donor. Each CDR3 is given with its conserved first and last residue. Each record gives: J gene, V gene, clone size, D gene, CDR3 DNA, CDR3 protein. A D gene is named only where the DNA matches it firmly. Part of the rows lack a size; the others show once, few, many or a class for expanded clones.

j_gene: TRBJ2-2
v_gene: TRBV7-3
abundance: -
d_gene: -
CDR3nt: TGTGCCAGCAGCTATCTCGGCCCCCCGGTCGGGGAGCTGTTTTTT
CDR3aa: CASSYLGPPVGELFF

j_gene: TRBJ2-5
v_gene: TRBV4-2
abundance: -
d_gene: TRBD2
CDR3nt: TGTGCCAGCAGCCTCCACGGCACTAGCGGGAGGGAGTGGAGGGAGACCCAGTACTTC
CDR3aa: CASSLHGTSGREWRETQYF

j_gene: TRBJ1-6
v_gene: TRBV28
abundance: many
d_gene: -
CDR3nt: TGTGCCAGCAGTTTAATGGACAGAAATAATTCACCCCTCCACTTT
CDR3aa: CASSLMDRNNSPLHF

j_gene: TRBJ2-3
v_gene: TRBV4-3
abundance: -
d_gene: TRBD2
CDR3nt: TGCGCCAGCAGCCAAGACCGGGTTAGCGGGTACACAGATACGCAGTATTTT
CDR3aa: CASSQDRVSGYTDTQYF

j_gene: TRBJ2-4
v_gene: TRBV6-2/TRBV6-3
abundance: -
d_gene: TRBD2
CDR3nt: TGTGCCAGCAGACGACTAGCGGAATACCGGGAAAACATTCAGTACTTC
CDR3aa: CASRRLAEYRENIQYF

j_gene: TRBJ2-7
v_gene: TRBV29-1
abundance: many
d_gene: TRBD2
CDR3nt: TGCAGCGTTGAAGGGCTAGCGGGGGGCAGCTCCTACGAGCAGTACTTC
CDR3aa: CSVEGLAGGSSYEQYF

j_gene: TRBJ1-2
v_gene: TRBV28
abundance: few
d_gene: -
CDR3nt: TGTGCCACTGGCCGGAACTATGGCTACACCTTC
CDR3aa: CATGRNYGYTF

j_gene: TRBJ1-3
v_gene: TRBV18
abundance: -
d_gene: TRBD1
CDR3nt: TGTGCCAGCCGCCGGGAGCAGGGGGCGATCGGAAACACCATATATTTT
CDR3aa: CASRREQGAIGNTIYF

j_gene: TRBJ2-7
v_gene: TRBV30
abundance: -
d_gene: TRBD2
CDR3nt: TGTGCCTGGAGAGCGGGAGTGTCATACGAGCAGTACTTC
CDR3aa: CAWRAGVSYEQYF

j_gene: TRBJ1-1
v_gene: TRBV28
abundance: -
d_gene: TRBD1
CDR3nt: TGTGCCAGCAGAGGGGGCAGTTTGCCTTTCTTT
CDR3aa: CASRGGSLPFF

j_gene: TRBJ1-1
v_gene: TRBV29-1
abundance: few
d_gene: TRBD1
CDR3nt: TGCAGCGGTGACAGGGGGCTCACTGAAGCTTTCTTT
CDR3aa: CSGDRGLTEAFF

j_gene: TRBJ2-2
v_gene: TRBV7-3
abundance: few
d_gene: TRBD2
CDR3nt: TGTGCCAGCAGCTTAATGGGACTAGCATTGACCGGGGAGCTGTTTTTT
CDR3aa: CASSLMGLALTGELFF

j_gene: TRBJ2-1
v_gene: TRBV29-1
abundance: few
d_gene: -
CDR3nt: TGCAGCGTTGAAGACGTGGGCGAGCAGTTCTTC
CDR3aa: CSVEDVGEQFF

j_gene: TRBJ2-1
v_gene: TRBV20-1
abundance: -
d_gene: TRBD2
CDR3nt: TGCAGTGCTAGGTCCGGGAGAGCGGGGCTGTCCTACAATGAGCAGTTCTTC
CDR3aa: CSARSGRAGLSYNEQFF

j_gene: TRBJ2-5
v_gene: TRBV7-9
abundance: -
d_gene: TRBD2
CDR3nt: TGTGCCAGCAGCCCAGCGGGACGGAAAGAGACCCAGTACTTC
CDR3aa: CASSPAGRKETQYF

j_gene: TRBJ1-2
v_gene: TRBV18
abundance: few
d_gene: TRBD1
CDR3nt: TGTGCCAGCTCAACGAACCGGGACAGGCTTAACTATGGCTACACCTTC
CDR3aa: CASSTNRDRLNYGYTF

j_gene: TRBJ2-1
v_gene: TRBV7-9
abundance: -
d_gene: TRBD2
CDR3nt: TGTGCCACCAAAGTTGGTGCGGGGGGGAACTACAATGAGCAGTTCTTC
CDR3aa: CATKVGAGGNYNEQFF

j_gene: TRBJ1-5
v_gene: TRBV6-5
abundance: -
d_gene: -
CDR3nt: TGTGCCAGCAGTTACTCCCAGGGCAATCAGCCCCAGCATTTT
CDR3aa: CASSYSQGNQPQHF

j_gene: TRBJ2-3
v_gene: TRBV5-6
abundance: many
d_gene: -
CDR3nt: TGTGCCAGCAGCTCGGGACTCCTGGGCACAGATACGCAGTATTTT
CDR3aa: CASSSGLLGTDTQYF

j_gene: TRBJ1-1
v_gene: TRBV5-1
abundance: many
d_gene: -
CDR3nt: TGCGCCAGCAGCTTGGATGTGGACACTGAAGCTTTCTTT
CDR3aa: CASSLDVDTEAFF

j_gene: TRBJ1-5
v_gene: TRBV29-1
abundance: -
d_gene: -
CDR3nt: TGCAGCGTTGAATACGGAGGGGGACAGCCCCAGCATTTT
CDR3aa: CSVEYGGGQPQHF

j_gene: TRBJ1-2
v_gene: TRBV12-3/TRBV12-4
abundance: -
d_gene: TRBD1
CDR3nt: TGTGCCAGCAGTCCGACAGGGACGTTCTATGGCTACACCTTC
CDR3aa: CASSPTGTFYGYTF

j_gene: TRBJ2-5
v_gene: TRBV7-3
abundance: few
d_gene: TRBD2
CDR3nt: TGTGCCAGCAGCCGGACTAGCGGGTCAGAGACCCAGTACTTC
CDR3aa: CASSRTSGSETQYF

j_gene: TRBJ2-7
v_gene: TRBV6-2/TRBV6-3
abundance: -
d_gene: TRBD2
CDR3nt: TGTGCCAGCAGTTACCGGGGACTAGCGGCATCCTACGAGCAGTACTTC
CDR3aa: CASSYRGLAASYEQYF

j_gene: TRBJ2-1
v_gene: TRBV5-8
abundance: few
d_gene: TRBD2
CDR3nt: TGTGCCAGCAGCTTGAGGACTAGCGGTCTGAGCGAGCAGTTCTTC
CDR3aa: CASSLRTSGLSEQFF

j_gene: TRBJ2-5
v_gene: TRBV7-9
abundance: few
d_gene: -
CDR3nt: TGTGCCAGCAGCTTAAGGAAAGTCTCAGGGCCGGAGACCCAGTACTTC
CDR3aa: CASSLRKVSGPETQYF

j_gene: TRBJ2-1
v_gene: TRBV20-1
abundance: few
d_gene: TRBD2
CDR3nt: TGCAGTGCTAGAGGACTAGCGGGAAACTACAATGAGCAGTTCTTC
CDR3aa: CSARGLAGNYNEQFF

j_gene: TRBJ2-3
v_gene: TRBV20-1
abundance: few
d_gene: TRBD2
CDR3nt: TGCAGTGCTAAGGGCCCAGCGGGAGCGACAGATACGCAGTATTTT
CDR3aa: CSAKGPAGATDTQYF

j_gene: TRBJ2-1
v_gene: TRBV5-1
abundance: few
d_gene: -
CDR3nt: TGCGCCAGCAGCTTGAGACAGTTTCCACCTCGGACCAATGAGCAGTTCTTC
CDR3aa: CASSLRQFPPRTNEQFF

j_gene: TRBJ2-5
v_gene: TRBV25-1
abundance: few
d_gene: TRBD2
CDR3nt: TGTGCCAGCAGTGAATTCCCGGGAGGACTGGGGGTCCAGTACTTC
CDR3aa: CASSEFPGGLGVQYF